The 16 T cell receptor beta chains reported below all come from one sample, sequenced in a study of tissue T cells after allogeneic stem cell transplantation. Clones were sequenced by immunoSEQ multiplex PCR, and TCRdb holds only the in-frame ones, with some missing. This sample has 5,500 to 7,500 clones, with roughly half found just once. Noted time point: mouse harvest day 7 after allogeneic transplant. The graft held 10^6 splenic CD5+ T cells and 10^7 T-cell-depleted bone marrow cells. The sample taken for sequencing was lymph node tissue. These receptors came from a female BALB/c mouse given C57BL/6 T cells with graft-versus-host disease after an allogeneic hematopoietic cell transplant.

The count of this clone is one. These gene names are mouse names. The read falls 1 residue short of the CDR3 end, and the missing part is taken from the germline J gene. This chain links TRBV26 with TRBJ2-2, with 7 bases lining up with TRBD1. There are 15 residues in the CDR3. From germline, CDR1 is KGHPV and CDR2 FQNQEV (reference sequence). Unmatched junction bases numbered 3, after V lost 1 base and J lost 4 bases. CDR3 loop: CASSLYRGGTGQLYF. The part of the CDR3 DNA that was read is TGTGCCAGCAGTCTGTACAGGGGAGGCACCGGGCAGCTCTAC. The entire variable domain, with the rest obtained from reference TRBV26 and TRBJ2-2, is as follows: NSKVIQTPRYLVKGQGQKAKMRCIPEKGHPVVFWYQQNKNNEFKFLINFQNQEVLQQIDMTEKRFSAECPSNSPCSLEIQSSEAGDSALYLCASSLYRGGTGQLYFGEGSKLTVL.

Concerning this clone itself: The germline and genes are mouse ones. The read ends 1 residue shy of where the CDR3 ends; the end is completed using the germline J gene. J is TRBJ2-7 and V is TRBV23; the listed D gene, TRBD2, was not tested against the DNA. The CDR3 is made up of 14 amino acids. CDR1 is KGHTA and CDR2 is FQNQQP in the germline V gene. CDR3 DNA, as far as it was read: TGCTCCAGCAGCCAAGACTGGGGGAGCGGTGAACAGTAC. Protein: CSSSQDWGSGEQY. The whole CDR3 protein reads CSSSQDWGSGEQYF.

Comments on this clone: The gene names here belong to mouse. The read finishes 1 residue shy of the CDR3 end, and the germline J gene is used to complete it. This sequence joins TRBV13-3 and TRBJ2-3; D gene ambiguous. The CDR3 runs to 12 residues. The germline V gene has CDR1 NNHDY and CDR2 SYVADS. With 1 base removed from V and 3 bases from J, the gap between germline ends came to 3 bases. The CDR3 spells CASSDSAETLYF. The covered CDR3 bases are TGTGCCAGCAGTGATAGCGCAGAAACGCTGTAT.

Worth noting for this clone: All gene names here are mouse names. The read falls 1 residue short of the CDR3 end, and the missing part is taken from the germline J gene. The chain couples TRBV13-1 to TRBJ2-7; 9 positions match TRBD2. Trimming took 7 bases from V and 3 from J; bases not matched to a gene: 11. Germline CDR1 NSHNY, CDR2 SYGAGN. The CDR3 loop spans 15 amino acids. This CDR3 is CASSLEAGGVYEQYF. Partial CDR3 DNA: TGTGCCAGCTCTCTCGAGGCTGGGGGGGTCTATGAACAGTAC.

Concerning this clone: Here the gene names and germline are mouse. The read gets to within 1 residue of the CDR3 end, and the germline J gene fills in the rest. V and J are TRBV4 and TRBJ1-1; TRBD1 is a possible D gene (6 bases). Looked up from germline, CDR1 is LGHDT and CDR2 is YNNKQL (reference sequence). Between the trimmed V and J ends, which lost 6 bases and 0 bases, there was a span of 8 bases. This CDR3 comprises 13 residues. The CDR3 protein is CASSQGSNTEVFF. CDR3 bases read: TGTGCCAGCAGTCAGGGGTCAAACACAGAAGTCTTC.

As for this clone: Gene names are mouse gene names. The CDR3 extends 1 residue past the end of the read, so its final part is completed from the germline J gene. The chain couples TRBV13-2 to TRBJ2-5; D may match TRBD1 or TRBD2 (5 bases each). The CDR3 extends over 13 amino acids. CDR1 NNHNN and CDR2 SYGAGS come from the germline V gene (reference sequence). Trimming removed 2 bases from V and 1 base from J, with 5 bases in between. The chain's CDR3 is CASGEGDQDTQYF. The part of the CDR3 DNA that was read is TGTGCCAGCGGTGAGGGGGACCAAGACACCCAGTAC.

This clone was seen once. Gene names and germline refer to mouse. The read terminates 1 residue before the CDR3 end, so the remaining end is supplied by the germline J gene. The V call is TRBV13-2, the J call TRBJ2-7, with 7 bases identical to TRBD2. In germline, CDR1 is NNHNN, CDR2 SYGAGS (reference sequence). The V segment lost 0 bases and the J segment 7 bases; nucleotides outside the gene matches: 7. This CDR3 has 14 residues. Incomplete CDR3 DNA: TGTGCCAGCGGTGATGCCGGGGGGGTATGGGAACAGTAC. Protein product: CASGDAGGVWEQY. In full, the CDR3 reads CASGDAGGVWEQYF.

The sample holds a few counts of this clone. The genes and germline here are from mouse. The DNA ends 1 residue before the CDR3 does, and the rest of the CDR3 is filled in from the germline J gene. The same CDR3 also results from other DNA sequences found in this sample. This sequence joins TRBV20 and TRBJ2-7; D not resolved. Germline V gene data show CDR1 as GFQATS and CDR2 as STVNSAI. The V gene lost 1 base and the J gene lost 4 bases, with 5 bases spanning the gap. The CDR3 is 11 residues long. The sequenced part of the CDR3 DNA is TGTGGTGCTAGGGGGGGATATGAACAGTAC. This sequence encodes CGARGGYEQY. The CDR3 as a whole reads CGARGGYEQYF.

Turning to this clone: Germline and genes: mouse. The read ends 1 residue before the CDR3 terminus; that terminus is restored from the germline J gene. The V call is TRBV20, the J call TRBJ1-5; unclear D gene. Germline V gene lookup returns CDR1 GFQATS and CDR2 STVNSAI. The CDR3 has 12 residues. The V end was cut by 1 base, the J end by 4 bases, with 5 bases between. CDR3 DNA, as far as it was read: TGTGGTGCTAGGGGACAAAACCAGGCTCCGCTT. It specifies CGARGQNQAPL. The whole CDR3 is CGARGQNQAPLF.

A remark on this clone: Gene names are the mouse ones. The sequence runs out 1 residue before the end of the CDR3; the remainder is reconstructed from the germline J gene. The chain combines TRBV13-1 with TRBJ1-1, with TRBD1 matching over 8 bases. Trimming removed 0 bases from V and 5 bases from J; junction bases left unmatched: 0. Germline CDR1 NSHNY, CDR2 SYGAGN. CDR3 length: 13 residues. The covered CDR3 bases are TGTGCCAGCAGTGATGGACAGGGGACAGAAGTCTTC. This gives the protein CASSDGQGTEVF. The whole CDR3 is CASSDGQGTEVFF.

In the case of this clone: Gene names are the mouse ones. Read coverage stops 1 residue before the CDR3 terminus; the germline J gene supplies the remainder. The rearrangement links TRBV13-1 to TRBJ2-5, with a possible D match to TRBD2 (6 bases). The CDR3 extends over 14 amino acids. V lost 1 base and J lost 3, with 9 bases in between. The V gene's germline CDR1 is NSHNY and CDR2 SYGAGN. Partial CDR3 DNA: TGTGCCAGCAGTGATACGACTGGTCAAGACACCCAGTAC. It codes for CASSDTTGQDTQY. The complete CDR3 reads CASSDTTGQDTQYF.

This clone was counted between two and nine times. Gene and germline names: mouse. The read ends 1 residue before the CDR3 terminus; that terminus is restored from the germline J gene. The V call is TRBV4, the J call TRBJ2-5, with D possibly being TRBD2 (6 bases). The V and J ends lost 5 bases and 2 bases respectively, with 14 bases between them. CDR1 is LGHDT and CDR2 is YNNKQL in the germline V gene (reference sequence). The CDR3 spans 15 residues. The sequenced CDR3 bases are TGTGCCAGCAGCGCCCGCTGGGGTTCCCAAGACACCCAGTAC. It encodes CASSARWGSQDTQY. The entire CDR3 reads CASSARWGSQDTQYF. Filled out from reference TRBV4 and TRBJ2-5, the complete variable domain reads ETAVFQTPNYHVTQVGNEVSFNCKQTLGHDTMYWYKQDSKKLLKIMFSYNNKQLIVNETVPRRFSPQSSDKAHLNLRIKSVEPEDSAVYLCASSARWGSQDTQYFGPGTRLLVL.

Of note for this clone: These gene names are mouse names. Read data end 1 residue before the CDR3 end; the end is taken from the germline J gene. The chain carries TRBV13-3 and TRBJ2-5, with 11 positions matching TRBD2. Germline CDR1 reads NNHDY; CDR2 reads SYVADS. V lost 3 bases, J lost 0 bases, and 6 bases stayed unmatched. This CDR3 spans 17 amino acids. The CDR3 DNA, read in part, is TGTGCCAGCAGTGTCCGGGACTGGGGGTTTAACCAAGACACCCAGTAC. Its protein is CASSVRDWGFNQDTQY. The CDR3 in full is CASSVRDWGFNQDTQYF.

A note on this clone: At one of its ends the junction is not consistent with the germline gene, which may arise from a read error. Gene labels here are mouse ones. The CDR3 extends 1 residue past the end of the read, so its final part is completed from the germline J gene. Other nucleotide sequences in the sample specify the same CDR3. The chain uses TRBV26 and TRBJ2-4; the match to TRBD2 covers 11 bases. Per the germline V gene, CDR1 is KGHPV and CDR2 is FQNQEV (reference sequence). The CDR3 is 15 residues long. The CDR3 bases that were read are TGTGCCAGTAGTCTGGACTGGGGGGGTCAAAACACCTTGTAC. Its translation: CASSLDWGGQNTLY. The complete CDR3 reads CASSLDWGGQNTLYF.

Worth noting for this clone: Genes here carry mouse names. The read finishes 1 residue shy of the CDR3 end, and the germline J gene is used to complete it. This chain links TRBV13-3 with TRBJ2-3; no reliable D call. CDR1 and CDR2 (germline): NNHDY, SYVADS. Trimming stripped 0 bases from V and 3 bases from J, with 5 bases between. The CDR3 contains 13 residues. CDR3 sequence: CASSDARAETLYF. CDR3 bases read: TGTGCCAGCAGTGATGCCAGGGCAGAAACGCTGTAT.

On this clone itself: The genes and germline here are from mouse. The read terminates 1 residue ahead of where the CDR3 ends, so the germline J gene completes it. The chain employs TRBV24 and TRBJ1-5, with D possibly being TRBD1 (5 bases). The CDR3 extends over 16 amino acids. V was trimmed by 2 bases and J by 0 bases, leaving 11 bases between them. Germline CDR1 is KGHTA and CDR2 is FRNEEI. The DNA read from the CDR3 is TGTGCCAGCAGTCTGCCCGACAGTTATAACAACCAGGCTCCGCTT. This translates into CASSLPDSYNNQAPL. The full CDR3 reads CASSLPDSYNNQAPLF.